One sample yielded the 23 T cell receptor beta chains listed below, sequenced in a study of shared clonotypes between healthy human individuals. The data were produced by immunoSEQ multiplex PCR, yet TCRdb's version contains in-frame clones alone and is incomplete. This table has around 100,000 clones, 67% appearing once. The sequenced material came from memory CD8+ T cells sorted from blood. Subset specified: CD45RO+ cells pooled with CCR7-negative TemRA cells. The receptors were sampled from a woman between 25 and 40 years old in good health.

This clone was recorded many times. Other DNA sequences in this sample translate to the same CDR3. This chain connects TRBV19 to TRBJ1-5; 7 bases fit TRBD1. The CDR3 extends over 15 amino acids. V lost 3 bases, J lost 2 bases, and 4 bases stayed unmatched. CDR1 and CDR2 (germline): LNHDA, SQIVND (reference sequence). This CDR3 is CASSIWQGGNQPQHF. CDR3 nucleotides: TGTGCCAGTAGTATTTGGCAGGGGGGCAATCAGCCCCAGCATTTT.

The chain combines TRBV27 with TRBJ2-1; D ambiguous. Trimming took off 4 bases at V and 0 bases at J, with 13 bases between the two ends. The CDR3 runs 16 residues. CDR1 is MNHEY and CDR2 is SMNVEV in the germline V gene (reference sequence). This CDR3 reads CASSSFPKDSYNEQFF. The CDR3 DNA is TGTGCCAGCAGTTCCTTCCCTAAAGACTCCTACAATGAGCAGTTCTTC.

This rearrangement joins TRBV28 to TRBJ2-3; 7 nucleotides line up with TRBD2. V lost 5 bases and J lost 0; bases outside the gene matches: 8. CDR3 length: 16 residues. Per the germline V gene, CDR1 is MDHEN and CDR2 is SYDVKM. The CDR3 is CASSPHRGESTDTQYF. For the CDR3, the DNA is TGTGCCAGCAGTCCACACCGGGGGGAGAGCACAGATACGCAGTATTTT.

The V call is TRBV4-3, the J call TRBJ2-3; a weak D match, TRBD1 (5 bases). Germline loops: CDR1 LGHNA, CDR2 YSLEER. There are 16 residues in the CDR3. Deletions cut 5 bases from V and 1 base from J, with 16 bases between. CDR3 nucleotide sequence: TGCGCCAGCAGCAACGCAGGGCATACTCGCACAGATACGCAGTATTTT. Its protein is CASSNAGHTRTDTQYF.

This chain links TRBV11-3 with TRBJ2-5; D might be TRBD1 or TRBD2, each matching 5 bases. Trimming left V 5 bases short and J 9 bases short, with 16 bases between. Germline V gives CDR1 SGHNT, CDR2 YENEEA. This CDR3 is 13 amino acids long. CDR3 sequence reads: CASSHPTAEAQYF. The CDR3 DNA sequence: TGTGCCAGCAGCCACCCGACAGCGGAGGCCCAGTACTTC. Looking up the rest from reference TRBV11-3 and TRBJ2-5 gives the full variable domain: EAGVVQSPRYKIIEKKQPVAFWCNPISGHNTLYWYLQNLGQGPELLIRYENEEAVDDSQLPKDRFSAERLKGVDSTLKIQPAELGDSAVYLCASSHPTAEAQYFGPGTRLLVL.

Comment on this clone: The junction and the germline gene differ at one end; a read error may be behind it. The CDR3 sequence is CASMAGWGSGRSNQPQHF. The CDR3 region has the DNA TGTGCGAGCATGGCTGGGTGGGGATCGGGGAGGAGCAATCAGCCCCAGCATTTT. The rearrangement links TRBV28 to TRBJ1-5; D gene unclear. This CDR3 has 18 residues. Looked up from germline, CDR1 is MDHEN and CDR2 is SYDVKM.

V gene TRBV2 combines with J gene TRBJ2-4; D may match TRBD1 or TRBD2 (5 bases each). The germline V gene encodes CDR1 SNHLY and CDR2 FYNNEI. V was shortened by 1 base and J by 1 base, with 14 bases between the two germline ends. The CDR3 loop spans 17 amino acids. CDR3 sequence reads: CASSEGERTRAKNIQYF. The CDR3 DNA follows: TGTGCCAGCAGTGAAGGGGAGAGGACACGGGCCAAAAACATTCAGTACTTC.

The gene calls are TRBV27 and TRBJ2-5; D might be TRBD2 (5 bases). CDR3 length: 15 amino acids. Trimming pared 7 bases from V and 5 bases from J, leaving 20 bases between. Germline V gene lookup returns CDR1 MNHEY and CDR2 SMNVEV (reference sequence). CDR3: CASTSNGNQRETQYF. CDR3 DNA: TGTGCCAGCACATCAAACGGGAATCAAAGGGAGACCCAGTACTTC.

The CDR3 sequence is CASSLPGISTDTQYF. CDR3 in DNA: TGTGCCAGCAGCTTACCGGGGATAAGCACAGATACGCAGTATTTT. The chain carries TRBV7-9 and TRBJ2-3, with D possibly matching TRBD2 (5 bases). Germline values: CDR1 SEHNR, CDR2 FQNEAQ (reference sequence). The V end lost 2 bases, the J end lost 0 bases, and 9 bases lay between the germline ends. CDR3 length: 15 amino acids. Complete variable domain (other parts from reference TRBV7-9 and TRBJ2-3): DTGVSQNPRHKITKRGQNVTFRCDPISEHNRLYWYRQTLGQGPEFLTYFQNEAQLEKSRLLSDRFSAERPKGSFSTLEIQRTEQGDSAMYLCASSLPGISTDTQYFGPGTRLTVL.

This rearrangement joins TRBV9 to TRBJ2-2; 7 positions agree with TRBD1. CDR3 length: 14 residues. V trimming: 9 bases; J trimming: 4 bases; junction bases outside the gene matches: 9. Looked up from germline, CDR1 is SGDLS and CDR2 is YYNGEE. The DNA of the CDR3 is TGTGCCACCGAGAGGGGGCCCTCCACCGGGGAGCTGTTTTTT. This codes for CATERGPSTGELFF. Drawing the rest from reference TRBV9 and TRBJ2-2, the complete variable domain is DSGVTQTPKHLITATGQRVTLRCSPRSGDLSVYWYQQSLDQGLQFLIQYYNGEERAKGNILERFSAQQFPDLHSELNLSSLELGDSALYFCATERGPSTGELFFGEGSRLTVL.

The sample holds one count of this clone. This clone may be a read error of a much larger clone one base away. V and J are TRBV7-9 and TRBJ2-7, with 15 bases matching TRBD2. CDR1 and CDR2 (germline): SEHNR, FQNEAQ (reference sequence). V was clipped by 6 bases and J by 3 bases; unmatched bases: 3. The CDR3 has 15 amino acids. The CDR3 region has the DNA TGTGCCAGCAGGCCGGGACTAGCGGGAGGCTACGAGCAGTACTTC. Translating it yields CASRPGLAGGYEQYF.

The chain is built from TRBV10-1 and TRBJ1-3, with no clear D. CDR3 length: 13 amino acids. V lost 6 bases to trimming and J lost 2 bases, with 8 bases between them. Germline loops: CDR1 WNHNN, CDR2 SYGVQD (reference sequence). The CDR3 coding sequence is TGCGCCAGCAGAGCGTATCCTGGAAACACCATATATTTT. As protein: CASRAYPGNTIYF.

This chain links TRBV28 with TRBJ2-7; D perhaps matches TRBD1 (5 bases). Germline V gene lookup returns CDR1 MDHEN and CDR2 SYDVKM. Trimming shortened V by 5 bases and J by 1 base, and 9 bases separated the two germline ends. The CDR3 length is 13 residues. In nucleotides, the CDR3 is TGTGCCAGCAGTCTGACAGATTCCTACGAGCAGTACTTC. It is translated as CASSLTDSYEQYF.

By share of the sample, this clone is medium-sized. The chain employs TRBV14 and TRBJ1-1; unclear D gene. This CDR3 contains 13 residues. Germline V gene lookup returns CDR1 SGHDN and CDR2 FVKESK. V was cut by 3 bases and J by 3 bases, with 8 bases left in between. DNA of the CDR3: TGTGCCAGCAGCCACGGATGGGACACTGAAGCTTTCTTT. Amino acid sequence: CASSHGWDTEAFF. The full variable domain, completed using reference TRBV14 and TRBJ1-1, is EAGVTQFPSHSVIEKGQTVTLRCDPISGHDNLYWYRRVMGKEIKFLLHFVKESKQDESGMPNNRFLAERTGGTYSTLKVQPAELEDSGVYFCASSHGWDTEAFFGQGTRLTVV.

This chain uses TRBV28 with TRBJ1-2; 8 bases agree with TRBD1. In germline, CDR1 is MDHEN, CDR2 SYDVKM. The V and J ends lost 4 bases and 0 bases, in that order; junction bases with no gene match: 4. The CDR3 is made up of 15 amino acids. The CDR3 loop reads CASSSWGQANYGYTF. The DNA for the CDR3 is TGTGCCAGCAGTTCGTGGGGACAGGCTAACTATGGCTACACCTTC.

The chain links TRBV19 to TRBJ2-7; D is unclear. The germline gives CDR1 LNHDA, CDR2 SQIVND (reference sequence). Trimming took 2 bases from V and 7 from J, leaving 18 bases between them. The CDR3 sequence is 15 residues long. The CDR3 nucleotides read TGTGCCAGTAGTATATCGCAGCTGCCTGTAATTGAGCAGTACTTC. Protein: CASSISQLPVIEQYF. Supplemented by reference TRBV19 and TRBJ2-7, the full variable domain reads DGGITQSPKYLFRKEGQNVTLSCEQNLNHDAMYWYRQDPGQGLRLIYYSQIVNDFQKGDIAEGYSVSREKKESFPLTVTSAQKNPTAFYLCASSISQLPVIEQYFGPGTRLTVT.

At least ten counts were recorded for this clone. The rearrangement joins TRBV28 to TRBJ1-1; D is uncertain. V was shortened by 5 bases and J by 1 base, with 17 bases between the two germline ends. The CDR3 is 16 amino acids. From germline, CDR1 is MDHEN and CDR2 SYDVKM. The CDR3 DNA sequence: TGTGCCAGCAGTCTCTATGGGGAACGGCCGAACACTGAAGCTTTCTTT. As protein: CASSLYGERPNTEAFF.

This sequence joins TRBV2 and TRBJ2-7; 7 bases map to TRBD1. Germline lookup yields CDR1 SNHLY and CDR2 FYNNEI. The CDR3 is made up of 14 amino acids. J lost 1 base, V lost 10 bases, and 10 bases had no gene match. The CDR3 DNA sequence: TGTGCCATAACCAAACGGGACAGTTCCTACGAGCAGTACTTC. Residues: CAITKRDSSYEQYF. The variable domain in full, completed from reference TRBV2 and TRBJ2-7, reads EPEVTQTPSHQVTQMGQEVILRCVPISNHLYFYWYRQILGQKVEFLVSFYNNEISEKSEIFDDQFSVERPDGSNFTLKIRSTKLEDSAMYFCAITKRDSSYEQYFGPGTRLTVT.

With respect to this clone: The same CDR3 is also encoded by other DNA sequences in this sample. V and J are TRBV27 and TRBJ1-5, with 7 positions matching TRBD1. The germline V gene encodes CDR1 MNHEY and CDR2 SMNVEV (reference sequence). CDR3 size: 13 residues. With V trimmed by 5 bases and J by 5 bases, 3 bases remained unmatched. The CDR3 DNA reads TGTGCCAGCAGTGTGACAGGGTATCAGCCCCAGCATTTT. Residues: CASSVTGYQPQHF.

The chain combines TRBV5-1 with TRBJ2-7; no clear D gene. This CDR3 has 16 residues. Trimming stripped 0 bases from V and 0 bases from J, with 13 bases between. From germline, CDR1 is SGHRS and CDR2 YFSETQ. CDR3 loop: CASSLEERRSSYEQYF. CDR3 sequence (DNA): TGCGCCAGCAGCTTGGAAGAGCGTAGGAGCTCCTACGAGCAGTACTTC.

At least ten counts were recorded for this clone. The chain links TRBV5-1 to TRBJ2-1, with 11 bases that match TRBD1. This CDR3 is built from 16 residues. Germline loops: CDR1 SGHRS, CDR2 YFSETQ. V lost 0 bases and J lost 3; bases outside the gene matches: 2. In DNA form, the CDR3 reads TGCGCCAGCAGCTTGGGCGGGACAGGGGGCTACAATGAGCAGTTCTTC. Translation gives CASSLGGTGGYNEQFF.

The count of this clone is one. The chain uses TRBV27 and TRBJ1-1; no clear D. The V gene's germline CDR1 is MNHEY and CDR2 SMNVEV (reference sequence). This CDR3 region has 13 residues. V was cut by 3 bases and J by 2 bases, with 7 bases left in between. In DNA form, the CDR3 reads TGTGCCAGCAGTTTCCTGATTAACACTGAAGCTTTCTTT. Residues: CASSFLINTEAFF.

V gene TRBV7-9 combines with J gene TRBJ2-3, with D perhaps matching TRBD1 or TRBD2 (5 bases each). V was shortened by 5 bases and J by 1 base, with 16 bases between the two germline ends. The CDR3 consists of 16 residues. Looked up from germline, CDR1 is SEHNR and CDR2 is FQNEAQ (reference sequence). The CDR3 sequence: CASSHPRDGGTDTQYF. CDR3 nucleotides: TGTGCCAGCAGCCACCCCCGGGACGGAGGCACAGATACGCAGTATTTT.